Only one count was recorded for the clone carrying this T cell receptor beta chain. This CDR3 has 12 amino acids. V lost 0 bases and J 4 bases, leaving 4 bases between the germline ends. In germline, CDR1 is SGHRS, CDR2 YFSETQ. The sample belongs to a study of blood T cell repertoires in COVID-19. Profiling relied on immunoSEQ multiplex PCR, and the TCRdb table lists in-frame clones only, not all of them. Of under 200,000 clones in the sample, approximately 91% were seen once. The chain combines TRBV5-1 with TRBJ1-2; D call uncertain. The receptor was isolated from a young man with COVID-19, enrolled during active disease. Input material: peripheral blood. The CDR3 DNA reads TGCGCCAGCAGCTTGGGGCCCTATGGCTACACCTTC. Encoded protein: CASSLGPYGYTF. Full variable domain (missing parts from reference TRBV5-1 and TRBJ1-2): KAGVTQTPRYLIKTRGQQVTLSCSPISGHRSVSWYQQTPGQGLQFLFEYFSETQRNKGNFPGRFSGRQFSNSRSEMNVSTLELGDSALYLCASSLGPYGYTFGSGTRLTVV.